The T cell receptor beta chain under discussion was sequenced for a study of CD8+CD57+ T cells in acquired aplastic anemia. Study in general: Across the sorted CD4+ and CD8+ cells, DNA amounts averaged about 3.2 ug. Healthy donors yielded 9.5 million to 11 million CD4+ cell reads on average.

Of note for this clonotype: What it binds is not known.

For CDR3 and TCR beta VDJ profiling, genomic DNA was the template used. TCRdb passed the reads through MiXCR, listing each CDR3 protein once. The profile shows about 160,000 distinct CDR3 sequences, approximately 40% of them singletons. Study observations and caveats: Any difference that existed in CD8+ Simpson's diversity between patients and controls was not significant. Patients shared some 30 CD8+ CDR3 sequences with controls.

Germline V gives CDR1 ENHRY, CDR2 SYGVKD. This CDR3 has 12 residues. V lost 0 bases to trimming and J lost 6 bases, with 5 bases between them. The rearrangement links TRBV10-3 to TRBJ1-2; D gene ambiguous. The clonotype comes from a human donor in good health. The sequencing sample was made of sorted CD4+, CD8+, or CD8+CD57+ T cells (not recorded which) from PBMCs. CDR3 in DNA: TGTGCCATCAGTGAGTCGAGGGATGGCTACACCTTC. The encoded protein is CAISESRDGYTF.